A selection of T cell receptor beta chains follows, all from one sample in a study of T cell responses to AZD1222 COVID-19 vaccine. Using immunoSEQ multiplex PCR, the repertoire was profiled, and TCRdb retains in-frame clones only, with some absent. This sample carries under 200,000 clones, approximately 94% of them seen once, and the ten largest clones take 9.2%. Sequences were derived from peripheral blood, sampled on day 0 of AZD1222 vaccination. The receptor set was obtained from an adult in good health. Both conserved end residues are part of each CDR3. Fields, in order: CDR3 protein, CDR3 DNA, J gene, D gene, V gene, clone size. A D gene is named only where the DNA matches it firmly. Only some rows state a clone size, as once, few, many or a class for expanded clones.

CDR3aa: CASSYYRAGHEQYF
CDR3nt: TGTGCCAGCAGTTATTACAGGGCCGGCCACGAGCAGTACTTC
j_gene: TRBJ2-7
d_gene: -
v_gene: TRBV11-2
abundance: few

CDR3aa: CASSFGDRTLNTEAFF
CDR3nt: TGCGCCAGCAGCTTCGGGGACAGGACGTTGAACACTGAAGCTTTCTTT
j_gene: TRBJ1-1
d_gene: TRBD1
v_gene: TRBV5-1
abundance: -

CDR3aa: CASSPTSGRFTGELFF
CDR3nt: TGTGCCAGCAGCCCGACTAGCGGGAGATTCACCGGGGAGCTGTTTTTT
j_gene: TRBJ2-2
d_gene: TRBD2
v_gene: TRBV6-6
abundance: -

CDR3aa: CASSTSGGGANVLTF
CDR3nt: -
j_gene: TRBJ2-6
d_gene: -
v_gene: TRBV28
abundance: -

CDR3aa: CARSLVTVWSNQPQHF
CDR3nt: TGTGCCAGAAGCTTGGTGACAGTGTGGAGCAATCAGCCCCAGCATTTT
j_gene: TRBJ1-5
d_gene: -
v_gene: TRBV5-3
abundance: once

CDR3aa: CASSLIGTANTEAFF
CDR3nt: TGTGCCAGCAGTTTAATTGGGACAGCGAACACTGAAGCTTTCTTT
j_gene: TRBJ1-1
d_gene: TRBD1
v_gene: TRBV28
abundance: -

CDR3aa: CASSLTDQMSEQYF
CDR3nt: TGTGCCAGCAGCCTGACAGACCAGATGAGCGAGCAGTACTTC
j_gene: TRBJ2-7
d_gene: -
v_gene: TRBV6-2/TRBV6-3
abundance: -

CDR3aa: CASRNDSGNEQFF
CDR3nt: TGTGCCAGCAGAAACGACAGCGGGAATGAGCAGTTCTTC
j_gene: TRBJ2-1
d_gene: -
v_gene: TRBV28
abundance: -

CDR3aa: CASSEQGGSEKLFF
CDR3nt: TGTGCCAGCTCGGAGCAGGGGGGTAGTGAAAAACTGTTTTTT
j_gene: TRBJ1-4
d_gene: TRBD1
v_gene: TRBV28
abundance: -

CDR3aa: CASRSQSKANLRGGELFF
CDR3nt: TGTGCCAGCAGATCCCAATCCAAGGCCAACCTAAGGGGCGGGGAGCTGTTTTTT
j_gene: TRBJ2-2
d_gene: -
v_gene: TRBV7-2
abundance: -

CDR3aa: CSAGTAYEKLFF
CDR3nt: TGCAGCGCCGGGACTGCATATGAAAAACTGTTTTTT
j_gene: TRBJ1-4
d_gene: -
v_gene: TRBV29-1
abundance: -

CDR3aa: CATSRTQGGYEKLFF
CDR3nt: TGTGCCACCAGCAGAACCCAGGGGGGTTATGAAAAACTGTTTTTT
j_gene: TRBJ1-4
d_gene: TRBD1
v_gene: TRBV15
abundance: -

CDR3aa: CASSLDGGLDNEQFF
CDR3nt: TGTGCCAGCAGCTTGGACGGGGGACTCGACAATGAGCAGTTCTTC
j_gene: TRBJ2-1
d_gene: -
v_gene: TRBV5-4
abundance: -

CDR3aa: CASSPSRIEKLFF
CDR3nt: TGTGCCAGCAGTCCCAGTAGGATTGAAAAACTGTTTTTT
j_gene: TRBJ1-4
d_gene: -
v_gene: TRBV28
abundance: -

CDR3aa: CASSPRFTGPEAFF
CDR3nt: TGCGCCAGCAGCCCCCGTTTTACAGGGCCTGAAGCTTTCTTT
j_gene: TRBJ1-1
d_gene: -
v_gene: TRBV4-1
abundance: few

CDR3aa: CASSRESTSPWTLHF
CDR3nt: TGTGCCAGCAGTAGGGAATCGACATCACCGTGGACCCTCCACTTT
j_gene: TRBJ1-6
d_gene: -
v_gene: TRBV28
abundance: few

CDR3aa: CASSLGLAANTGELFF
CDR3nt: TGTGCCAGCAGCCTGGGACTAGCGGCGAACACCGGGGAGCTGTTTTTT
j_gene: TRBJ2-2
d_gene: TRBD2
v_gene: TRBV5-6
abundance: once

CDR3aa: CASSLWTGGSDTQYF
CDR3nt: TGTGCCAGCAGTTTGTGGACAGGGGGTTCAGATACGCAGTATTTT
j_gene: TRBJ2-3
d_gene: TRBD1
v_gene: TRBV28
abundance: -

CDR3aa: CASSIDGLVRGTGGTEQYF
CDR3nt: TGTGCCAGTAGTATTGATGGGCTCGTTCGCGGGACAGGGGGTACCGAGCAGTACTTC
j_gene: TRBJ2-7
d_gene: TRBD1
v_gene: TRBV19
abundance: -

CDR3aa: CASSPSLEGPPLHF
CDR3nt: TGCGCCAGCAGCCCTAGCCTGGAGGGTCCACCCCTCCACTTT
j_gene: TRBJ1-6
d_gene: -
v_gene: TRBV4-3
abundance: -

CDR3aa: CAWSVLASHGYTF
CDR3nt: TGTGCCTGGAGTGTTTTAGCCTCGCATGGCTACACCTTC
j_gene: TRBJ1-2
d_gene: -
v_gene: TRBV30
abundance: -

CDR3aa: CASSESRRNEKLFF
CDR3nt: TGTGCCAGCAGTGAATCTAGGCGGAATGAAAAACTGTTTTTT
j_gene: TRBJ1-4
d_gene: -
v_gene: TRBV25-1
abundance: -